Each of the 16 T cell receptor beta chains below was sequenced from the same sample in a study of CD8 T cells in Susac syndrome. RNA totalling roughly 0.45 to 1 ug underwent reverse transcription with random hexamers. TCRdb reprocessed the immunoSEQ multiplex PCR reads via MiXCR and lists one record per CDR3 protein. The data hold some 95,000 distinct CDR3 sequences, with around 93% observed a single time. Sequencing was done on a sample of CD8+ T cells from PBMCs. Every receptor here comes from a human donor in good health.

The rearrangement joins TRBV4-1 to TRBJ1-2; no clear D. V was clipped by 1 base and J by 4 bases, with 16 bases between them. Germline CDR1 and CDR2: MGHRA and YSYEKL. CDR3 length: 16 amino acids. Here the CDR3 reads CASSQVHDRDPYGYTF. In DNA, the CDR3 is TGCGCCAGCAGCCAAGTCCATGATCGCGACCCCTATGGCTACACCTTC.

This clonotype has only one observation. This sequence joins TRBV27 and TRBJ2-3; D not certain. V was shortened by 3 bases and J by 9 bases, with 13 bases between the two germline ends. The CDR3 extends over 13 amino acids. Germline CDR1 MNHEY, CDR2 SMNVEV (reference sequence). CDR3 loop: CASSFEPRWTQYF. CDR3 sequence (DNA): TGTGCCAGCAGTTTTGAGCCCCGGTGGACGCAGTATTTT.

V usage is TRBV29-1 and J usage is TRBJ1-3; no clear D gene. V lost 5 bases and J lost 3, with 8 bases in between. Germline CDR1 is SQVTM and CDR2 is ANQGSEA. This CDR3 is built from 12 residues. The CDR3 spells CSVHGIGNTIYF. CDR3 coding DNA: TGCAGCGTTCACGGAATTGGAAACACCATATATTTT.

V is TRBV18 and J is TRBJ1-2, with 9 bases that match TRBD1. V shed 6 bases and J 6 bases; nucleotides not matched to a gene: 8. CDR1 is KGHSH, CDR2 LQKENI, per germline. The CDR3 runs 14 residues. Here the CDR3 reads CASSERQGVDGYTF. CDR3 sequence (DNA): TGTGCCAGCTCGGAGCGACAGGGGGTCGATGGCTACACCTTC.

The chain links TRBV12-3 or TRBV12-4 to TRBJ2-7; TRBD2 agrees at 8 bases. This CDR3 has 14 residues. With 7 bases clipped from V and 5 bases from J, the junction kept 10 bases outside the gene matches. The CDR3 is CASNSGGGRDEQYF. The CDR3 region has the DNA TGTGCCAGCAATTCCGGCGGGGGGCGCGACGAGCAGTACTTC.

The gene calls are TRBV10-2 and TRBJ1-1, with D tentatively TRBD1 (6 bases). The CDR3 runs to 13 residues. V was shortened by 5 bases and J by 4 bases, with 11 bases between the two germline ends. Per the germline V gene, CDR1 is WSHSY and CDR2 is SAAADI. CDR3 residues: CASSLTGATEAFF. The CDR3 DNA is TGCGCCAGCAGTTTGACAGGCGCCACTGAAGCTTTCTTT.

This chain uses TRBV5-1 with TRBJ2-2; TRBD2 is a possible D gene (5 bases). The ends were cut back, 7 bases at V and 4 bases at J, with 11 bases in the middle. Germline V lookup: CDR1 SGHRS, CDR2 YFSETQ. This CDR3 is 13 amino acids long. This chain's CDR3 is CASRLAGTGELFF. Written as DNA, the CDR3 is TGCGCCAGCCGGCTAGCTGGCACCGGGGAGCTGTTTTTT.

CDR3 sequence: CASSEGRTNTGELFF. Here the CDR3 DNA reads TGTGCCAGCAGTGAAGGCAGAACGAACACCGGGGAGCTGTTTTTT. V usage is TRBV2 and J usage is TRBJ2-2; D gene unclear. CDR1 is SNHLY and CDR2 is FYNNEI in the germline V gene. The ends were cut back, 1 base at V and 0 bases at J, with 6 bases in the middle. This CDR3 has 15 amino acids.

The chain recombines TRBV9 with TRBJ2-7, with 7 bases lining up with TRBD1. Germline V gene data show CDR1 as SGDLS and CDR2 as YYNGEE. The length of the CDR3 is 13 residues. V trimming: 4 bases; J trimming: 3 bases; junction bases outside the gene matches: 4. The CDR3, as DNA: TGTGCCAGCAGCCCTTGGGACAGCTACGAGCAGTACTTC. This codes for CASSPWDSYEQYF.

V gene TRBV19 combines with J gene TRBJ2-7; 12 bases match TRBD2. The V gene end was trimmed by 5 bases and the J gene end by 4 bases; junction bases not matched to a gene: 3. Looked up from germline, CDR1 is LNHDA and CDR2 is SQIVND (reference sequence). This CDR3 region has 14 residues. The CDR3, as DNA: TGTGCCAGTAGTGCGGGACTAGCGGGTTACGAGCAGTACTTC. Translation gives CASSAGLAGYEQYF.

The V call is TRBV2, the J call TRBJ1-2; 9 bases line up with TRBD1. CDR1 SNHLY and CDR2 FYNNEI come from the germline V gene. V gave up 4 bases and J gave up 8 bases; unmatched junction bases: 17. This CDR3 spans 17 amino acids. CDR3 coding DNA: TGTGCCAGCAGTGCAACTCAGATTCCGGGACAGGGTTACGGCTACACCTTC. Translated: CASSATQIPGQGYGYTF.

The chain links TRBV2 to TRBJ1-3, with a tentative D call TRBD1 (6 bases). Between the trimmed V and J ends, which lost 5 bases and 0 bases, there was a span of 8 bases. Germline V gene data show CDR1 as SNHLY and CDR2 as FYNNEI. The CDR3 length is 14 residues. The CDR3 region has the DNA TGTGCCAGCAGTCGAGGGGGCTCTGGAAACACCATATATTTT. It translates to CASSRGGSGNTIYF.

This clonotype was seen more than once but under ten times. This chain links TRBV3-1 with TRBJ2-3; D possibly uses TRBD1 or TRBD2 (5 bases each). Deletions cut 3 bases from V and 8 bases from J, with 6 bases between. From germline, CDR1 is LGHDT and CDR2 YNNKEL (reference sequence). The CDR3 has 11 residues. CDR3 sequence: CASSQGRTQYF. The CDR3 coding sequence is TGTGCCAGCAGCCAGGGACGTACGCAGTATTTT.

The chain joins TRBV12-3 or TRBV12-4 to TRBJ2-6; TRBD1 is a possible D gene (6 bases). The CDR3 runs to 14 residues. Trimming removed 8 bases from V and 2 bases from J, with 10 bases in between. CDR3 sequence reads: CASPAGAGANVLTF. The CDR3 bases are TGTGCCAGCCCGGCAGGGGCTGGGGCCAACGTCCTGACTTTC.

The chain carries TRBV13 and TRBJ2-7; no definite D call. Germline V gives CDR1 PRHDT, CDR2 FYEKMQ (reference sequence). This CDR3 has 14 residues. V was pared by 4 bases and J by 2 bases, with 12 bases between. The CDR3 protein is CASSSRTLTYEQYF. CDR3 bases: TGTGCCAGCAGCTCTCGGACCCTTACCTACGAGCAGTACTTC.

The V call is TRBV5-6, the J call TRBJ2-7; D is perhaps TRBD2 (6 bases). The germline V gene has CDR1 SGHDT and CDR2 YYEEEE. V dropped 4 bases and J dropped 6 bases, with 11 bases sitting between them. This CDR3 is built from 12 residues. CDR3 sequence reads: CASSLGTPEQYF. The CDR3 DNA sequence: TGTGCCAGCAGCCTCGGGACTCCCGAGCAGTACTTC.